Shown below are 9 T cell receptor beta chains from a single sample sequenced in a study of cytomegalovirus exposure and HLA in healthy donors. 13 Jbeta primers and 60 Vbeta primers were used for the PCR. The assay was immunoSEQ multiplex PCR, and TCRdb's table has in-frame clones only and misses some. Here the sample spans more than 100,000 clones, 75% to 90% being singletons. Material: PBMCs. The source of these receptors is a man over 45 in good health and CMV-seronegative.

The chain joins TRBV28 to TRBJ1-4; TRBD1 might be the D (6 bases). With 2 bases removed from V and 8 bases from J, the gap between germline ends came to 12 bases. CDR3 size: 14 residues. Germline V gene sequence: CDR1 MDHEN, CDR2 SYDVKM. CDR3 protein: CASSLAGAREKLFF. The CDR3 coding sequence is TGTGCCAGCAGTTTAGCGGGGGCGCGGGAAAAACTGTTTTTT.

V is TRBV2 and J is TRBJ2-3, with TRBD2 matching 8 bases. The CDR3 consists of 15 residues. V shed 4 bases and J 2 bases; nucleotides not matched to a gene: 5. CDR1 and CDR2 (germline): SNHLY, FYNNEI. Here the CDR3 reads CASSALAAYTDTQYF. The DNA of the CDR3 is TGTGCCAGCAGTGCACTAGCGGCTTACACAGATACGCAGTATTTT.

The chain links TRBV6-5 to TRBJ1-4; weak D call: TRBD1 (5 bases). The V and J ends lost 4 bases and 6 bases respectively, with 15 bases between them. The germline gives CDR1 MNHEY, CDR2 SVGAGI. This CDR3 spans 15 amino acids. The CDR3 region has the DNA TGTGCCAGCAGTTCCCCAGGGAGGGGTGATGAAAAACTGTTTTTT. Encoded protein: CASSSPGRGDEKLFF.

This chain joins TRBV10-3 and TRBJ2-1; TRBD1 might be the D (6 bases). The CDR3 is 16 amino acids. The V gene lost 0 bases and the J gene lost 7 bases, with 16 bases spanning the gap. Germline V gene sequence: CDR1 ENHRY, CDR2 SYGVKD. The CDR3 loop is CAISESGGPQGNEQFF. CDR3 coding DNA: TGTGCCATCAGTGAGTCAGGGGGACCCCAGGGGAATGAGCAGTTCTTC.

The chain links TRBV5-1 to TRBJ2-5; 10 nucleotides agree with TRBD2. The CDR3 length is 17 residues. J lost 1 base, V lost 4 bases, and 10 bases had no gene match. Germline V gene sequence: CDR1 SGHRS, CDR2 YFSETQ. The CDR3 sequence: CASSLGVASGGQETQYF. CDR3 nucleotide sequence: TGCGCCAGCAGCCTAGGGGTGGCTAGCGGGGGCCAAGAGACCCAGTACTTC.

This clone occurred a few times. The chain carries TRBV21-1 and TRBJ2-7; the D call TRBD2 from the table was never checked on the DNA. TRBV21-1 is described as a pseudogene. This CDR3 has 13 amino acids. CDR3 protein: CASSKAAADEQYF. CDR3 sequence (DNA): TGTGCCAGCAGCAAAGCTGCGGCAGACGAGCAGTACTTC.

This chain connects TRBV28 to TRBJ2-5; 12 bases map to TRBD2. V lost 8 bases to trimming and J lost 3 bases; unmatched junction nucleotides: 19. The CDR3 loop spans 19 amino acids. Germline CDR1 is MDHEN and CDR2 is SYDVKM. The DNA of the CDR3 is TGTGCCAGCGGATCACCGGGACTAGCGGGTCCCCGAGCTAAAGAGACCCAGTACTTC. The encoded protein is CASGSPGLAGPRAKETQYF.

This clone came up a few times. This sequence joins TRBV6-1 and TRBJ2-5; 8 positions match TRBD1. The junction had 7 bases not matched to a gene; V was cut back by 5 bases and J by 5 bases. CDR1 and CDR2 from the germline V gene are MNHNS and SASEGT. This CDR3 is built from 14 residues. The CDR3 here is CASSIYQGAETQYF. CDR3 DNA sequence: TGTGCCAGCAGTATATACCAGGGGGCGGAGACCCAGTACTTC.

This clone was recorded only once. The chain links TRBV18 to TRBJ2-6; D is ambiguous. V lost 3 bases and J 0 bases, leaving 12 bases between the germline ends. The germline CDR1 and CDR2 sequences are KGHSH and LQKENI. CDR3 length: 17 residues. The CDR3 spells CASSPLQVSSGANVLTF. CDR3 bases: TGTGCCAGCTCACCGTTGCAGGTTAGCTCTGGGGCCAACGTCCTGACTTTC. Based on the CDR3 plus reference TRBV18 and TRBJ2-6, the full variable domain is NAGVMQNPRHLVRRRGQEARLRCSPMKGHSHVYWYRQLPEEGLKFMVYLQKENIIDESGMPKERFSAEFPKEGPSILRIQQVVRGDSAAYFCASSPLQVSSGANVLTFGAGSRLTVL.